What follows are 17 T cell receptor beta chains derived from one specimen sequenced in a study of shared clonotypes between healthy human individuals. The naive CD8 population came from CD45RO-negative cells selected for CCR7, without terminally differentiated effector memory CD45RA+ cells. Profiled with immunoSEQ multiplex PCR; TCRdb holds only in-frame clones, not every one. The sample contains hundreds of thousands of clones, 92% of which appear only once. Input material: naive CD8+ T cells sorted from blood. Receptors were obtained from a man aged 25-45 years in good health.

J is TRBJ2-1 and V is TRBV29-1; D possibly corresponds to TRBD1 (6 bases). The V end was cut by 7 bases, the J end by 3 bases, with 13 bases between. Germline CDR1 and CDR2: SQVTM and ANQGSEA. This CDR3 region has 13 residues. The CDR3: CSERDTNYNEQFF. In DNA, the CDR3 is TGCAGCGAACGGGACACGAACTACAATGAGCAGTTCTTC.

The chain joins TRBV6-5 to TRBJ1-1, with a weak D call TRBD1 (6 bases). The germline V and J ends were trimmed by 0 bases and 7 bases, with 12 bases remaining between them. The CDR3 is 14 amino acids. Per germline, CDR1 MNHEY and CDR2 SVGAGI. In DNA, the CDR3 is TGTGCCAGCAGTTACTCGCGGGGGCTAGGTGAAGCTTTCTTT. Protein product: CASSYSRGLGEAFF.

This chain joins TRBV7-9 and TRBJ2-1; 8 bases are a match to TRBD2. J gave up 4 bases and V 7 bases, and 9 bases lay outside the gene matches. The CDR3 extends over 15 amino acids. Germline CDR1 is SEHNR and CDR2 is FQNEAQ (reference sequence). CDR3 amino acids: CASIPKEREYNEQFF. The CDR3 coding sequence is TGTGCCAGCATCCCGAAGGAGCGGGAGTACAATGAGCAGTTCTTC.

J is TRBJ2-3 and V is TRBV4-2, with 8 bases aligning to TRBD2. The V gene's germline CDR1 is LGHNA and CDR2 YNFKEQ. The CDR3 covers 15 residues. The J segment lost 6 bases and the V segment lost 0 bases, leaving 5 bases of the junction unmatched. CDR3 DNA: TGTGCCAGCAGCCAAGATTACGGGAGGGCGGATACGCAGTATTTT. Translating gives CASSQDYGRADTQYF.

The chain recombines TRBV29-1 with TRBJ2-1; possibly TRBD2 for D (6 bases). The CDR3 is 15 residues long. The ends were cut back, 1 base at V and 3 bases at J, with 13 bases in the middle. Germline V gene lookup returns CDR1 SQVTM and CDR2 ANQGSEA. The CDR3 DNA reads as TGCAGCGTTGAAGGGACTACGATGAGCTACAATGAGCAGTTCTTC. Translating it yields CSVEGTTMSYNEQFF.

The CDR3: CASSVTELADDYNEQFF. CDR3 sequence (DNA): TGTGCCAGCAGCGTGACAGAGCTAGCGGACGATTACAATGAGCAGTTCTTC. The gene calls are TRBV9 and TRBJ2-1; the match to TRBD2 covers 7 bases. CDR1 is SGDLS, CDR2 YYNGEE, per germline. With 2 bases clipped from V and 4 bases from J, the junction kept 12 bases outside the gene matches. The CDR3 loop spans 17 amino acids.

The chain couples TRBV15 to TRBJ1-1; D is uncertain. Looked up from germline, CDR1 is LNHNV and CDR2 is YYDKDF (reference sequence). Between the trimmed V and J ends, which lost 4 bases and 8 bases, there was a span of 8 bases. This CDR3 is 11 amino acids long. The CDR3 is CATSTMGEAFF. DNA of the CDR3: TGTGCCACCAGCACCATGGGGGAAGCTTTCTTT. The complete variable domain, with remaining parts taken from reference TRBV15 and TRBJ1-1, reads DAMVIQNPRYQVTQFGKPVTLSCSQTLNHNVMYWYQQKSSQAPKLLFHYYDKDFNNEADTPDNFQSRRPNTSFCFLDIRSPGLGDTAMYLCATSTMGEAFFGQGTRLTVV.

This chain connects TRBV7-9 to TRBJ2-5, with D unclear. The V and J ends lost 3 bases and 5 bases respectively, with 10 bases between them. This CDR3 has 13 amino acids. Germline V lookup: CDR1 SEHNR, CDR2 FQNEAQ (reference sequence). CDR3 bases: TGTGCCAGCAGCTTCCCAACCCAGGAGACCCAGTACTTC. Its protein product is CASSFPTQETQYF.

The CDR3 DNA follows: TGTGCCAGCAGCCAAGTAGGATTCGACTACGAGCAGTACTTC. Protein: CASSQVGFDYEQYF. The chain has TRBV14 and TRBJ2-7; D uncertain. V was clipped by 1 base and J by 3 bases, with 10 bases between them. Germline assignment: CDR1 SGHDN and CDR2 FVKESK. This CDR3 spans 14 amino acids.

The chain couples TRBV27 to TRBJ2-1, with TRBD2 matching 12 bases. CDR1 is MNHEY and CDR2 is SMNVEV in the germline V gene (reference sequence). With V trimmed by 6 bases and J by 7 bases, 4 bases remained unmatched. The CDR3 contains 14 residues. Here the CDR3 DNA reads TGTGCCAGCAGGGCTAGCGGGAGGGCAAATGAGCAGTTCTTC. Protein: CASRASGRANEQFF.

V and J are TRBV10-1 and TRBJ2-7; D remains unclear. Trimming took off 3 bases at V and 6 bases at J, with 12 bases between the two ends. In germline, CDR1 is WNHNN, CDR2 SYGVQD (reference sequence). The CDR3 totals 13 residues. CDR3 in DNA: TGCGCCAGCAGTGACTTCGGCGCGAGCGAGCAGTACTTC. Translated: CASSDFGASEQYF.

The chain couples TRBV11-2 to TRBJ2-2; 11 nucleotides agree with TRBD1. Germline V lookup: CDR1 SGHAT, CDR2 FQNNGV. The CDR3 loop spans 18 amino acids. After removal of 6 bases from V and 1 base from J, the junction contained 10 bases not matched to a gene. The CDR3 sequence: CASRGLGQGAQNTGELFF. The CDR3 region has the DNA TGTGCCAGCAGGGGTCTAGGACAGGGGGCCCAGAACACCGGGGAGCTGTTTTTT.

The chain combines TRBV7-9 with TRBJ2-7; the D gene is possibly TRBD1 (6 bases). Per germline, CDR1 SEHNR and CDR2 FQNEAQ (reference sequence). This CDR3 has 16 amino acids. V lost 5 bases and J lost 0, with 17 bases in between. The CDR3 DNA reads TGTGCCAGCAGCAGGTACAGGGAATTTCCCTCCTACGAGCAGTACTTC. Protein sequence: CASSRYREFPSYEQYF.

The chain employs TRBV27 and TRBJ1-4, with D unclear. This CDR3 contains 16 residues. Germline CDR1 MNHEY, CDR2 SMNVEV (reference sequence). Trimming pared 6 bases from V and 0 bases from J, leaving 14 bases between. The CDR3, as DNA: TGTGCCAGCAGACCCCGTACGGTCGCAACTAATGAAAAACTGTTTTTT. Encoded protein: CASRPRTVATNEKLFF. The full variable domain, rest sourced from reference TRBV27 and TRBJ1-4, is EAQVTQNPRYLITVTGKKLTVTCSQNMNHEYMSWYRQDPGLGLRQIYYSMNVEVTDKGDVPEGYKVSRKEKRNFPLILESPSPNQTSLYFCASRPRTVATNEKLFFGSGTQLSVL.

V is TRBV7-3 and J is TRBJ2-3, with D perhaps matching TRBD2 (6 bases). The CDR3 is 14 residues long. With 2 bases removed from V and 7 bases from J, the gap between germline ends came to 13 bases. Germline V lookup: CDR1 SGHTA, CDR2 FQGTGA. The CDR3 protein is CASSLGGNTHTQYF. The CDR3 DNA is TGTGCCAGCAGCTTAGGAGGGAACACGCATACGCAGTATTTT.

The chain combines TRBV5-6 with TRBJ1-5; a possible D gene is TRBD1 (5 bases). Germline CDR1 and CDR2: SGHDT and YYEEEE. The CDR3 is 15 amino acids. The V end was cut by 1 base, the J end by 0 bases, with 8 bases between. The CDR3 nucleotides read TGTGCCAGCAGCTTGTCAGGGTATAGCAATCAGCCCCAGCATTTT. It encodes CASSLSGYSNQPQHF.

This clone was detected once. J is TRBJ2-2 and V is TRBV10-3; 13 nucleotides agree with TRBD2. CDR3 length: 15 residues. Germline V gene lookup returns CDR1 ENHRY and CDR2 SYGVKD. The V and J ends lost 8 bases and 5 bases, in that order; junction bases with no gene match: 5. Written as DNA, the CDR3 is TGTGCCATCGCAGAGGGACTAGCGGGGACCGGGGAGCTGTTTTTT. Translated: CAIAEGLAGTGELFF.